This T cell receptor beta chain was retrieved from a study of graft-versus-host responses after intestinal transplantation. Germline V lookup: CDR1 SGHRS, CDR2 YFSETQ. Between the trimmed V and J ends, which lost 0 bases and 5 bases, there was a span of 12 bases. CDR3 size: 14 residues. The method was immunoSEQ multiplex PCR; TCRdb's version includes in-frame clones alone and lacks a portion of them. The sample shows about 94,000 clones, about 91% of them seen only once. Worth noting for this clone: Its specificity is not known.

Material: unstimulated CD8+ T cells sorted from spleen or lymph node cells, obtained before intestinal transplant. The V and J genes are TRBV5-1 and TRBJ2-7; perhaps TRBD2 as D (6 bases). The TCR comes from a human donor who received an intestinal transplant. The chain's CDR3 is CASSLEGREDEQYF. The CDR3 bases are TGCGCCAGCAGCTTGGAGGGCAGGGAGGACGAGCAGTACTTC.